The T cell receptor (beta chain) described here comes from a study of vaccination and CD4 T cells after COVID-19. This clonotype turned up a few times. The target antigen is unknown. V lost 7 bases to trimming and J lost 7 bases; unmatched junction nucleotides: 12. CDR3 size: 14 residues. Per germline, CDR1 LNHDA and CDR2 SQIVND (reference sequence). Cultured CD4+ T-cell DNA underwent Oncomine TCR Beta short-read sequencing. TCRdb re-analysed the PCR reads in MiXCR, keeping a single row per CDR3 protein. The sample has around 16,000 distinct CDR3 sequences; approximately 52% are singletons. Treatment described: approximately 11-day PBMC culture with coronavirus spike peptide pools or control peptides (ViraFEST assay).

The chain carries TRBV19 and TRBJ1-2, with 7 positions matching TRBD1. The receptor's source is a human donor who had recovered from COVID-19. The sequencing sample was made of CD4+ T cells from blood, cultured in vitro. Written as DNA, the CDR3 is TGTGCCAGTACCATCCGCGGCAGGGGGACTGGCTACACCTTC. Protein product: CASTIRGRGTGYTF.